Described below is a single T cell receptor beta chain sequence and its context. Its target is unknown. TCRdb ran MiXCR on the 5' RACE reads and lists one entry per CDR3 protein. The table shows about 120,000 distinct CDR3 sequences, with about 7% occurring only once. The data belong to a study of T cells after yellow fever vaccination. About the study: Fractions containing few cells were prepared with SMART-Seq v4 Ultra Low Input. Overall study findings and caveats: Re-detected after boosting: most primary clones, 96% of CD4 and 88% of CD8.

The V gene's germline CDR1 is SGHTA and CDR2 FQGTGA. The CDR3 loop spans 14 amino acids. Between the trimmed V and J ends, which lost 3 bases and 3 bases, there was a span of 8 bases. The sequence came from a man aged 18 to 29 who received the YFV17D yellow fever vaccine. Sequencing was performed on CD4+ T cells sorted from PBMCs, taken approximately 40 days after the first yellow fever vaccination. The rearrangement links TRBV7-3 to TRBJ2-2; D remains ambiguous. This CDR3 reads CASSFHGDTGELFF. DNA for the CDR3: TGTGCCAGCAGCTTTCACGGTGACACCGGGGAGCTGTTTTTT. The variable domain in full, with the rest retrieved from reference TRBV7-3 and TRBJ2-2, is GAGVSQTPSNKVTEKGKYVELRCDPISGHTALYWYRQSLGQGPEFLIYFQGTGAADDSGLPNDRFFAVRPEGSVSTLKIQRTERGDSAVYLCASSFHGDTGELFFGEGSRLTVL.